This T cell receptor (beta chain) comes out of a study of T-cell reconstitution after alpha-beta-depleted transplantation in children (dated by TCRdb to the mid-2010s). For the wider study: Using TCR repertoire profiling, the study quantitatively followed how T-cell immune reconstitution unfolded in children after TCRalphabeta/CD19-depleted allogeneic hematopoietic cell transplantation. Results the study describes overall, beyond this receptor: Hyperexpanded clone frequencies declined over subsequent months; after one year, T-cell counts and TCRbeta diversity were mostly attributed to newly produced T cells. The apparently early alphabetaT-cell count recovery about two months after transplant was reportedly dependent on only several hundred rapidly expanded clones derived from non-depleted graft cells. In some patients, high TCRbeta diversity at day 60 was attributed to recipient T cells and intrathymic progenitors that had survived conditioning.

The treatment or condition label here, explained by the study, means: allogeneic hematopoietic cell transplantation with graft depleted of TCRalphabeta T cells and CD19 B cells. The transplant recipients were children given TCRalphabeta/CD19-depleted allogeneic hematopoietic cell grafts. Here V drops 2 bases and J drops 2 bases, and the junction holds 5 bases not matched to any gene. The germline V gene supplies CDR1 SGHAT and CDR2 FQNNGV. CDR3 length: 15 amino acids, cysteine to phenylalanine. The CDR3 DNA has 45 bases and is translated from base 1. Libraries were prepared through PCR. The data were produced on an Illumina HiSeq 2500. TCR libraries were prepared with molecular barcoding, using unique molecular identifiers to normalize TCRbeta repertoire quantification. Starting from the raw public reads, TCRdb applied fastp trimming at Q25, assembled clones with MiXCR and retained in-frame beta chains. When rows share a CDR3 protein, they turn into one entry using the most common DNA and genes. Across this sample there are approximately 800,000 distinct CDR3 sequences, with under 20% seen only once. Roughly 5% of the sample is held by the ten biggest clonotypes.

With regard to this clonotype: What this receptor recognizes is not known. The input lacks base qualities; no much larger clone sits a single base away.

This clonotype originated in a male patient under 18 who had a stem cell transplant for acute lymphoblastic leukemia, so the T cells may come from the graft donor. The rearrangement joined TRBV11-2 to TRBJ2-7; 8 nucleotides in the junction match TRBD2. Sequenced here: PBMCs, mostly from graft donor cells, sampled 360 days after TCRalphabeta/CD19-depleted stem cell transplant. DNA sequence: TGTGCCAGCAGCTTATATATTAGCGGGGCCTACGAGCAGTACTTC. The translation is CASSLYISGAYEQYF.